The next 8 T cell receptor beta chains were all read from a single sample in a study of Graves' ophthalmopathy and Graves' hyperthyroidism. Amplification targeted the TCR beta CDR3 regions, with RNA transcripts as the source material. Investigators did first-round RT-PCR with HTBI primers, then second-round multiplex PCR. TCRdb reprocessed the multiplex PCR reads via MiXCR and lists one record per CDR3 protein. The data contain 500,000 to 700,000 distinct CDR3 sequences, less than 40% of them singletons. Sequencing was carried out using peripheral blood or thyroid tissue (not recorded which). Every receptor here comes from an adult man with Graves' hyperthyroidism.

Concerning this clonotype itself: Just one base apart from a much larger clone, this may be a read error. The V and J genes are TRBV9 and TRBJ1-2; a possible D gene is TRBD1 (6 bases). Trimming took 3 bases from V and 8 from J, leaving 23 bases between them. The V gene's germline CDR1 is SGDLS and CDR2 YYNGEE. The CDR3 spans 16 residues. CDR3 amino acids: CASSELGGGGYEGYTF. As DNA, the CDR3 is TGTGCCAGCAGCGAGCTCGGGGGTGGGGGCTATGAGGGCTACACCTTC. Together with reference TRBV9 and TRBJ1-2, the CDR3 gives the full variable domain: DSGVTQTPKHLITATGQRVTLRCSPRSGDLSVYWYQQSLDQGLQFLIQYYNGEERAKGNILERFSAQQFPDLHSELNLSSLELGDSALYFCASSELGGGGYEGYTFGSGTRLTVV.

Of note for this clonotype: Given the absence of the conserved phenylalanine or tryptophan at the CDR3 end, a read error is likely. The V gene is TRBV10-3, the J gene TRBJ1-2, with D tentatively TRBD1 (5 bases). CDR1 ENHRY and CDR2 SYGVKD come from the germline V gene. Deletions cut 10 bases from V and 1 base from J, with 25 bases between. The CDR3 is made up of 17 amino acids. CDR3 sequence: CATTPLRSQVLNYGYTL. In DNA form, the CDR3 reads TGTGCCACAACACCACTCCGGTCACAGGTGCTTAACTATGGCTACACCCTC.

This clonotype was picked up a small number of times. The chain links TRBV5-1 to TRBJ2-5; 7 bases fit TRBD1. V shed 2 bases, J shed 3 bases, and the junction held 7 bases outside the gene matches. This CDR3 spans 15 amino acids. Per germline, CDR1 SGHRS and CDR2 YFSETQ. The CDR3 bases are TGCGCCAGCAGCTTCTTTGGGACAGAAGAAGAGACCCAGTACTTC. The encoded protein is CASSFFGTEEETQYF. The full variable domain, its missing parts supplied by reference TRBV5-1 and TRBJ2-5, is KAGVTQTPRYLIKTRGQQVTLSCSPISGHRSVSWYQQTPGQGLQFLFEYFSETQRNKGNFPGRFSGRQFSNSRSEMNVSTLELGDSALYLCASSFFGTEEETQYFGPGTRLLVL.

The chain is built from TRBV29-1 and TRBJ1-6; the D is unclear. The CDR3 sequence is 14 residues long. Germline V CDR1 and CDR2: SQVTM, ANQGSEA. The V end was cut by 5 bases, the J end by 0 bases, with 8 bases between. The CDR3 DNA sequence: TGCAGCGTTAAATTTAGCTCCTATAATTCACCCCTCCACTTT. Translating gives CSVKFSSYNSPLHF. The full variable domain, in which reference TRBV29-1 and TRBJ1-6 provide the parts outside the CDR3, is SAVISQKPSRDICQRGTSLTIQCQVDSQVTMMFWYRQQPGQSLTLIATANQGSEATYESGFVIDKFPISRPNLTFSTLTVSNMSPEDSSIYLCSVKFSSYNSPLHFGNGTRLTVT.

This clonotype was recorded many times. The rearrangement uses TRBV7-9 and TRBJ2-7; possibly TRBD1 or TRBD2 for D (5 bases each). Germline V lookup: CDR1 SEHNR, CDR2 FQNEAQ (reference sequence). Trimming stripped 6 bases from V and 2 bases from J, with 14 bases between. The CDR3 length is 14 residues. In DNA form, the CDR3 reads TGTGCCAGCAGTTTATCGGGGACCCCCTACGAGCAGTACTTC. Translated, it gives CASSLSGTPYEQYF.

The J gene is TRBJ1-4, the V gene TRBV2, with TRBD1 matching over 8 bases. CDR1 and CDR2 (germline): SNHLY, FYNNEI. V dropped 6 bases and J dropped 6; count of bases not matched to a gene: 15. This CDR3 region has 17 residues. The CDR3 DNA reads TGTGCCAGCAGCCGACATGGACAGGGAAGGACGGATGAAAAACTGTTTTTT. Amino acid sequence: CASSRHGQGRTDEKLFF.

This clonotype was counted many times. This sequence joins TRBV19 and TRBJ1-2; 11 bases are a match to TRBD1. V shed 5 bases and J 2 bases; nucleotides not matched to a gene: 4. The germline CDR1 and CDR2 sequences are LNHDA and SQIVND (reference sequence). The CDR3 runs to 15 residues. The chain's CDR3 is CASSVRDRGNYGYTF. The CDR3 DNA is TGTGCCAGTAGTGTCCGGGACAGGGGGAACTATGGCTACACCTTC. Together with reference TRBV19 and TRBJ1-2, the CDR3 gives the full variable domain: DGGITQSPKYLFRKEGQNVTLSCEQNLNHDAMYWYRQDPGQGLRLIYYSQIVNDFQKGDIAEGYSVSREKKESFPLTVTSAQKNPTAFYLCASSVRDRGNYGYTFGSGTRLTVV.

The chain recombines TRBV2 with TRBJ2-7, with 8 bases lining up with TRBD1. The J call may be incorrect, as the DNA end agrees better with TRBJ2-1. This CDR3 spans 14 amino acids. Germline CDR1 SNHLY, CDR2 FYNNEI. This CDR3 reads CASSRTGSYNEQFF. CDR3 DNA: TGTGCCAGCAGTCGGACAGGGTCCTACAATGAGCAGTTCTTC.